Detailed here is one TCR beta chain. Its antigen specificity is not known. Qualities for individual bases were not recorded, and no much larger clone is one base off. The sample originates from a study of T cell clonotyping in hematopoietic cell transplantation (dated by TCRdb to the early 2020s). Concerning the study at large: The study collected around 150 blood samples from some 33 consecutive transplant recipients and their related donors. Recruitment of patients ran from late 2015 to early 2017, and follow-up continued until late 2020 or until death. What the authors observed across the whole study: Recipient TCR diversity fell after transplant, with pathologically expanded clonotypes rising progressively from day 30 to day 180. Broader posttransplant TCR repertoire diversity was predicted by donor and pretransplant recipient Inverse Simpson Index values. Overlap with donor repertoires was found for only a small fraction of recipient repertoires, with over 95% found to appear de novo at the given depth. The sample size was limited, and CD4 and CD8 repertoire contributions could not be separated because cells were not sorted.

For TCR beta sequencing, blood samples came from the related transplant donors. Using Nuclei Lysis Solution, genomic DNA was extracted from unfractionated peripheral blood mononuclear cells that were either fresh or cryopreserved. There are 16 amino acids in the CDR3, from cysteine to phenylalanine inclusive. Only the CDR3 region is kept as DNA, spanning 48 bases read in frame from base 1. CDR1 and CDR2 were assigned from the germline V gene as SGHRS and YFSETQ. Relative to germline, V is missing 3 bases and J is missing 2 bases, with 8 bases of the junction outside any gene match. The immunoSEQ assay, a bias-controlled multiplex PCR using V- and J-specific primers, was used to amplify TCR beta CDR3 regions from genomic DNA. A proprietary barcode and Illumina adapter sequences were added to the CDR3 amplicons in a second PCR step. An Illumina MiSeq instrument was used to sequence the CDR3 libraries. The authors' pipeline ran thus. Export and quality control were handled in immunoSEQ Analyzer 3.0, while downstream analyses relied on R Bioconductor and Immunarch. Only productive rearrangements in the normalized downsampled data set were used to calculate repertoire metrics. In the normalized cohort, a clonotype counted as pathologically expanded if the clonotype was larger than 5 templates. The Inverse Simpson Index was used to measure repertoire diversity. To capture all clonotypes, the CMV-specificity analyses were run on the non-normalized data set. Held by TCRdb, this immuneACCESS table contains in-frame sequences only and omits some clones. Under half of the omission traces to an unresolved V gene where checked; the cause of the rest is unknown. The V and J calls and clone size were taken over from that table, and D and trimming were inferred from the DNA. Recorded for this sample are approximately 30,000 clones; 95% of them occurred a single time. Together, the top ten hold 1.3% to 1.5% of the sample.

Recombination linked TRBV5-1 to TRBJ2-7; TRBD2 agrees with 10 junctional bases. The material sequenced was peripheral blood mononuclear cells. This TCR was recovered from a man in his fifties or sixties in good health. Some clones in this sample may be carry-over from other donors' samples. The CDR3 protein is CASSSPSGGRTYEQYF. The sequenced DNA is TGCGCCAGCAGCTCTCCTAGCGGGGGAAGGACCTACGAGCAGTACTTC.